This TCR beta chain derives from a study of TIL therapy for anti-PD-1-resistant metastatic lung cancer. Across the whole study: Most patients had lung adenocarcinoma.

The sample's time point: pre-treatment sample, taken before nivolumab and TIL therapy. The germline V gene encodes CDR1 KGHSH and CDR2 LQKENI. With V trimmed by 1 base and J by 5 bases, 4 bases remained unmatched. This CDR3 has 16 amino acids. This clone appeared a few times. This was the immunoSEQ v3 assay. Libraries were prepared by immunoSEQ multiplex PCR; TCRdb keeps only in-frame clonotypes and omits some of them. The sample has around 59,000 clones, 69% seen once. The specimen comprised blood, sampled at baseline. This sequence originates from a person aged 25 to 79 with non-small cell lung cancer. The V call is TRBV18, the J call TRBJ2-2, with 10 bases fitting TRBD1. The CDR3 DNA follows: TGTGCCAGCTCACCACGTGGACAGGGGGGGACCGGGGAGCTGTTTTTT. It encodes CASSPRGQGGTGELFF.